This record concerns one T cell receptor (beta chain) sequence. Profiled with immunoSEQ multiplex PCR; TCRdb holds only in-frame clones, not every one. The table lists 65,000 to 85,000 clones, 88% of them singletons. This specimen comes from a study of blood T cell repertoires in COVID-19. V shed 6 bases and J shed 1 base, with 19 bases lying between them. Germline CDR1 reads MNHEY; CDR2 reads SVGEGT. The CDR3 consists of 17 residues. The receptor was derived from a human donor in a cohort sampled during active COVID-19. Source material: peripheral blood. The rearrangement links TRBV6-2 or TRBV6-3 to TRBJ2-1; D unclear. The CDR3 bases are TGTGCCAGCAGCATACTGGGCCGATTGGTTTCCTACAATGAGCAGTTCTTC. Protein sequence: CASSILGRLVSYNEQFF.